This T cell receptor beta chain was documented in a study of cytomegalovirus exposure and HLA in healthy donors. Study-wide background: From donors who were HLA-typed, an early data release held approximately 80 million unique TCRs. Among several hundred genotyped donors, approximately 80% fell in the Caucasian-associated ancestry cluster. General observations from the study: A later analysis associated some 16,000 TCR beta sequences with HLA alleles at a 0.05 false discovery rate. The study recorded 150 to 200 TCR beta chains that were cytomegalovirus-associated.

Primers for the PCR totalled 60 Vbeta and 13 Jbeta. Libraries were prepared by immunoSEQ multiplex PCR; TCRdb keeps only in-frame clonotypes and omits some of them. The data hold roughly 130,000 clones, with roughly 70% observed a single time. Concerning this clone: Its antigen is as yet unknown.

Germline values: CDR1 MNHNY, CDR2 SVGAGI (reference sequence). Between the trimmed V and J ends, which lost 0 bases and 3 bases, there was a span of 12 bases. This CDR3 region has 15 residues. The source of this sequence is a woman between 40 and 50 years old in good health and CMV-seropositive. This chain joins TRBV6-6 and TRBJ2-7; the D gene is possibly TRBD2 (6 bases). The material sequenced was PBMCs. CDR3 sequence reads: CASSYSNPGSYEQYF. In nucleotides, the CDR3 is TGTGCCAGCAGTTACTCGAACCCCGGGAGCTACGAGCAGTACTTC.